The 27 T cell receptor beta chains below come from one sample, sequenced in a study of T cell changes during pregnancy in multiple sclerosis. Clones were read by immunoSEQ multiplex PCR, and TCRdb kept only the in-frame ones, dropping some. The sample lists roughly 70,000 clones, 88% occurring once. Sequenced material: peripheral blood, taken before pregnancy. Receptor source: a female donor with multiple sclerosis, enrolled in a pregnancy study.

V and J are TRBV19 and TRBJ2-3; 11 nucleotides line up with TRBD2. Germline V CDR1 and CDR2: LNHDA, SQIVND (reference sequence). The CDR3 loop spans 14 amino acids. V was pared by 7 bases and J by 7 bases, with 7 bases of the junction left unmatched. The CDR3 DNA sequence: TGTGCCAGTACCCTAGCGGGGGGAAGAAATACGCAGTATTTT. Its protein is CASTLAGGRNTQYF.

The chain has TRBV30 and TRBJ1-1; 8 nucleotides match TRBD1. The V gene's germline CDR1 is GTSNPN and CDR2 SVGIG (reference sequence). The length of the CDR3 is 13 residues. V dropped 8 bases and J dropped 2; count of bases not matched to a gene: 7. The DNA for the CDR3 is TGTGCCAGACAGGGGACCGCCAACACTGAAGCTTTCTTT. It encodes CARQGTANTEAFF.

The DNA of the CDR3 is TGTGCCAGCAGCTTACGGGACATCCATCAGCCCCAGCATTTT. Its protein is CASSLRDIHQPQHF. The rearrangement joins TRBV7-2 to TRBJ1-5; possible D gene TRBD1, 6 bases. Germline V lookup: CDR1 SGHTA, CDR2 FQGNSA. Deletions cut 2 bases from V and 5 bases from J, with 10 bases between. The length of the CDR3 is 14 residues.

V usage is TRBV5-1 and J usage is TRBJ1-3; D perhaps matches TRBD1 (5 bases). CDR1 and CDR2 from the germline V gene are SGHRS and YFSETQ. Trimming took off 1 base at V and 4 bases at J, with 12 bases between the two ends. The CDR3 is made up of 15 amino acids. The CDR3 protein is CASSLFGSGGNTIYF. The CDR3 bases are TGCGCCAGCAGCTTGTTCGGATCAGGGGGAAACACCATATATTTT.

The chain employs TRBV19 and TRBJ1-2; tentatively, D is TRBD1 (5 bases). Germline assignment: CDR1 LNHDA and CDR2 SQIVND (reference sequence). This CDR3 has 14 amino acids. Trimming removed 2 bases from V and 6 bases from J, with 13 bases in between. The CDR3 is CASSILQGQDGYTF. Written as DNA, the CDR3 is TGTGCCAGTAGTATACTCCAGGGCCAAGATGGCTACACCTTC.

V usage is TRBV2 and J usage is TRBJ1-1, with TRBD1 matching 8 bases. The CDR3 extends over 15 amino acids. After removal of 3 bases from V and 4 bases from J, the junction contained 7 bases not matched to a gene. Per the germline V gene, CDR1 is SNHLY and CDR2 is FYNNEI. The CDR3 nucleotides are TGTGCCAGCAGTGAGCAGGGGGCGCGTCTCACTGAAGCTTTCTTT. As protein: CASSEQGARLTEAFF.

The CDR3 here is CSVDRDTSDHEQYF. The CDR3 region has the DNA TGCAGCGTTGACCGGGACACCAGCGACCACGAGCAGTACTTC. The chain uses TRBV29-1 and TRBJ2-7; D may be TRBD1 (6 bases). V was clipped by 3 bases and J by 5 bases, with 17 bases between them. Germline values: CDR1 SQVTM, CDR2 ANQGSEA. CDR3 size: 14 residues.

The rearrangement links TRBV6-5 to TRBJ1-1, with TRBD1 as a possible D gene (5 bases). CDR1 MNHEY and CDR2 SVGAGI come from the germline V gene. The CDR3 sequence is 16 residues long. The ends were cut back, 2 bases at V and 4 bases at J, with 17 bases in the middle. The CDR3 sequence: CASSYRQLVLGTEAFF. Here the CDR3 DNA reads TGTGCCAGCAGTTACCGACAGCTTGTTTTAGGCACTGAAGCTTTCTTT.

The chain recombines TRBV5-1 with TRBJ2-7; 7 bases match TRBD2. The CDR3 has 13 amino acids. Per germline, CDR1 SGHRS and CDR2 YFSETQ. Trimming removed 5 bases from V and 9 bases from J; junction bases left unmatched: 11. CDR3 DNA sequence: TGCGCCAGCAGATACGGACTAGACTCGGCGCAGTACTTC. It codes for CASRYGLDSAQYF.

The rearrangement links TRBV19 to TRBJ2-5; 9 nucleotides agree with TRBD1. The CDR3 is 14 amino acids. Germline V lookup: CDR1 LNHDA, CDR2 SQIVND (reference sequence). The V gene end was trimmed by 6 bases and the J gene end by 4 bases; junction bases not matched to a gene: 6. The CDR3 nucleotides read TGTGCCAGTAGCCAGACAGGGGGGGGAGAGACCCAGTACTTC. It yields the protein CASSQTGGGETQYF.

The chain employs TRBV29-1 and TRBJ2-7; D is perhaps TRBD1 (6 bases). V lost 6 bases and J 1 base, leaving 16 bases between the germline ends. CDR1 SQVTM and CDR2 ANQGSEA come from the germline V gene. CDR3 length: 14 residues. This CDR3 reads CSVEVPGQSYEQYF. The CDR3 nucleotides read TGCAGCGTGGAGGTACCGGGACAATCCTACGAGCAGTACTTC.

The V gene is TRBV5-1, the J gene TRBJ2-6; D is possibly TRBD1 (6 bases). Trimming left V 3 bases short and J 12 bases short, with 16 bases between. This CDR3 is 14 amino acids long. Germline CDR1 SGHRS, CDR2 YFSETQ. CDR3 in DNA: TGCGCCAGCAGCTCCTCCCCTGGACAGATCGTCCTGACTTTC. Translated, it gives CASSSSPGQIVLTF.

The rearrangement joins TRBV19 to TRBJ1-5; D is perhaps TRBD1 (6 bases). The CDR3 is made up of 15 amino acids. Trimming left V 5 bases short and J 7 bases short, with 18 bases between. CDR1 is LNHDA, CDR2 SQIVND, per germline (reference sequence). The CDR3 DNA reads as TGTGCCAGTAGTCCAGGCGTTAGGGGGAGCCAGCCCCAGCATTTT. This translates into CASSPGVRGSQPQHF.

This clone appeared a few times. The chain joins TRBV5-1 to TRBJ1-1; D gene ambiguous. V was trimmed by 1 base and J by 4 bases, leaving 8 bases between them. The V gene's germline CDR1 is SGHRS and CDR2 YFSETQ. The CDR3 sequence is 13 residues long. The CDR3 is CASSLYGFTEAFF. DNA for the CDR3: TGCGCCAGCAGCTTGTACGGGTTCACTGAAGCTTTCTTT.

The V gene is TRBV4-1, the J gene TRBJ2-1, with 11 bases lining up with TRBD2. V dropped 0 bases and J dropped 6; count of bases not matched to a gene: 16. The CDR3 extends over 20 amino acids. The germline V gene encodes CDR1 MGHRA and CDR2 YSYEKL. In nucleotides, the CDR3 is TGCGCCAGCAGCCAAGAGGGACCGGGACTAGCGGAGGGCCCCCTCAATGAGCAGTTCTTC. Translation gives CASSQEGPGLAEGPLNEQFF.

This clone was observed once. V usage is TRBV5-4 and J usage is TRBJ1-1, with D possibly TRBD1 on 6 matching bases. The CDR3 totals 16 residues. The V gene's germline CDR1 is SGHNT and CDR2 YYREEE (reference sequence). V gave up 4 bases and J gave up 3 bases, with 19 bases separating them. The CDR3 bases are TGTGCCAGCAGCCCCGCTGGGGGCAGGGTGGACACTGAAGCTTTCTTT. Its protein is CASSPAGGRVDTEAFF.

The rearrangement joins TRBV27 to TRBJ2-5, with a possible D match to TRBD1 (6 bases). The CDR3 is 14 residues long. The V end lost 6 bases, the J end lost 2 bases, and 13 bases lay between the germline ends. CDR1 and CDR2 (germline): MNHEY, SMNVEV (reference sequence). CDR3 region: CASSSLDSQETQYF. CDR3 sequence (DNA): TGTGCCAGCAGCTCCCTGGACAGTCAAGAGACCCAGTACTTC.

This clone was seen once. The chain joins TRBV5-4 to TRBJ2-7, with a possible D match to TRBD2 (5 bases). Trimming cost V 2 bases and J 4 bases, with 13 bases left between them. Germline CDR1 is SGHNT and CDR2 is YYREEE (reference sequence). The CDR3 runs to 14 residues. CDR3 loop: CASSFGGGAYEQYF. In DNA form, the CDR3 reads TGTGCCAGCAGCTTCGGCGGAGGAGCGTACGAGCAGTACTTC.

The chain combines TRBV9 with TRBJ2-1; the D gene is possibly TRBD2 (6 bases). The CDR3 extends over 17 amino acids. V was shortened by 5 bases and J by 0 bases, with 18 bases between the two germline ends. Germline V gives CDR1 SGDLS, CDR2 YYNGEE. The CDR3 protein is CASSEPAAGSSYNEQFF. In nucleotides, the CDR3 is TGTGCCAGCAGTGAGCCGGCGGCGGGGAGCTCCTACAATGAGCAGTTCTTC.

There are many counts of this clone. V and J are TRBV30 and TRBJ1-5; maybe TRBD1 (6 bases). CDR1 and CDR2 from the germline V gene are GTSNPN and SVGIG (reference sequence). This CDR3 has 14 residues. With 2 bases removed from V and 2 bases from J, the gap between germline ends came to 10 bases. The CDR3 is CAWSMAGGNQPQHF. CDR3 bases: TGTGCCTGGAGTATGGCAGGGGGCAATCAGCCCCAGCATTTT.

This chain joins TRBV6-1 and TRBJ2-5; 8 positions agree with TRBD1. This CDR3 is built from 13 residues. With 9 bases clipped from V and 5 bases from J, the junction kept 8 bases outside the gene matches. Germline CDR1 is MNHNS and CDR2 is SASEGT. The CDR3 DNA reads as TGTGCCAGTCGACAGGGGCTGTGGGAGACCCAGTACTTC. It yields the protein CASRQGLWETQYF.

The rearrangement links TRBV30 to TRBJ1-6; unclear D gene. This CDR3 has 11 amino acids. CDR1 is GTSNPN and CDR2 is SVGIG in the germline V gene (reference sequence). V was shortened by 0 bases and J by 13 bases, with 7 bases between the two germline ends. DNA of the CDR3: TGTGCCTGGAGTGTTGGGGAGCCCCTCCACTTT. This sequence encodes CAWSVGEPLHF.

The chain has TRBV6-1 and TRBJ2-1; 12 positions match TRBD2. The ends lost 0 bases at V and 15 bases at J; junction bases unmatched: 9. The CDR3 covers 15 residues. Per germline, CDR1 MNHNS and CDR2 SASEGT. DNA for the CDR3: TGTGCCAGCAGTGAAGCTGCTAGCGGGAGGGCCGAGGGGTTCTTC. Translation gives CASSEAASGRAEGFF.

The chain couples TRBV7-9 to TRBJ1-2; D is unclear. This CDR3 has 14 residues. Trimming removed 1 base at V and 0 bases at J, with 6 bases between. Germline V gives CDR1 SEHNR, CDR2 FQNEAQ (reference sequence). CDR3: CASSLGPTNYGYTF. CDR3 nucleotides: TGTGCCAGCAGCTTAGGGCCGACTAACTATGGCTACACCTTC. Drawing the rest from reference TRBV7-9 and TRBJ1-2, the complete variable domain is DTGVSQNPRHKITKRGQNVTFRCDPISEHNRLYWYRQTLGQGPEFLTYFQNEAQLEKSRLLSDRFSAERPKGSFSTLEIQRTEQGDSAMYLCASSLGPTNYGYTFGSGTRLTVV.

The chain employs TRBV6-4 and TRBJ1-2, with a possible D match to TRBD1 (6 bases). Trimming took off 8 bases at V and 4 bases at J, with 14 bases between the two ends. This CDR3 comprises 13 residues. Germline CDR1 is MRHNA and CDR2 is SNTAGT. The CDR3 DNA sequence: TGTGCCAGCGCACAGGGTTTTGGCTATGGCTACACCTTC. It translates to CASAQGFGYGYTF.

The chain carries TRBV10-1 and TRBJ2-1; 11 bases are shared with TRBD2. V was pared by 2 bases and J by 4 bases, with 1 base of the junction left unmatched. The CDR3 totals 15 residues. Germline V gives CDR1 WNHNN, CDR2 SYGVQD (reference sequence). CDR3 sequence (DNA): TGCGCCAGCAGTGAGACTAGCGGGAGTTACAATGAGCAGTTCTTC. Translated: CASSETSGSYNEQFF.

The V and J genes are TRBV18 and TRBJ1-1; possible D gene TRBD1, 5 bases. The CDR3 is 13 amino acids. CDR1 KGHSH and CDR2 LQKENI come from the germline V gene. V gave up 5 bases and J gave up 5 bases, with 12 bases separating them. CDR3: CASSSTGNTEAFF. CDR3 nucleotides: TGTGCCAGCTCATCTACAGGTAATACTGAAGCTTTCTTT.